What follows is one T cell receptor beta chain and its context. Its antigen is unknown. This CDR3 spans 14 amino acids. V was clipped by 0 bases and J by 5 bases; unmatched bases: 1. CDR1 is SGHDT and CDR2 is YYEEEE in the germline V gene. The data originate from a study of CD8 T cells in ankylosing spondylitis. General study findings and limits: Past research had described some motif variants in reactive arthritis synovial fluid and blood.

The authors made TCR beta libraries by quantitative 5'-RACE with molecular barcodes. TCRdb reprocessed the 5' RACE reads with MiXCR, giving one entry per CDR3 protein. The data hold around 100,000 distinct CDR3 sequences, with about 24% observed a single time. Sample: synovial fluid, either unsorted or a sorted T cell fraction (not recorded which). The sequence was obtained from a male donor with ankylosing spondylitis. The chain combines TRBV5-6 with TRBJ2-5, with 10 positions matching TRBD1. The CDR3 reads CASSLVGQGETQYF. Written as DNA, the CDR3 is TGTGCCAGCAGCTTGGTGGGACAGGGGGAGACCCAGTACTTC.